This is a list of T cell receptor beta chains from one sample in a study of TIL therapy for anti-PD-1-resistant metastatic lung cancer. Sequencing used immunoSEQ multiplex PCR; TCRdb keeps in-frame clones, though not all of them. Of about 50,000 clones in the sample, about two thirds are singletons; the top ten hold 5.6%. The input for sequencing was tumor tissue, taken at baseline. Receptor source: a person aged 30 to 80 with non-small cell lung cancer. The CDR3 runs from the conserved cysteine through the conserved F or W. A D gene is named only where the DNA matches it firmly. Some rows have no size entry. The others give once, few or many, or a class for an expanded clone.

v_gene	d_gene	j_gene	abundance	CDR3aa
TRBV30	.	TRBJ1-5	few	CAWSRGKGNQPQHF
TRBV5-4	.	TRBJ2-7	.	CASSLATGIREQYF
TRBV5-1	.	TRBJ1-1	few	CASRTGTEAFF
TRBV6-1	.	TRBJ2-1	few	CASSGEQGSYNEQFF
TRBV6-1	.	TRBJ1-1	few	CASSLKGNTEAFF
TRBV4-1	.	TRBJ2-1	once	CASSGLARPNEQFF
TRBV4-1	.	TRBJ1-1	.	CASSQEGAVQVRDTEAFF
TRBV5-1	TRBD1	TRBJ2-3	.	CASTAEGARADTQYF
TRBV6-6	TRBD1	TRBJ1-1	.	CASNKQQGSTEAFF
TRBV30	TRBD1	TRBJ2-7	.	CAWWDRGGTVYEQYF
TRBV11-2	TRBD1	TRBJ1-3	.	CASRLTGGFGNTIYF
TRBV25-1	TRBD2	TRBJ2-7	.	CASSGTSGAYEQYF
TRBV7-9	.	TRBJ1-3	.	CASSLAGQYSGNTIYF
TRBV28	TRBD1	TRBJ1-1	.	CASRHLQGYGTEAFF
TRBV5-3	.	TRBJ2-3	.	CARSFQSGSRTDTQYF
TRBV29-1	TRBD2	TRBJ2-4	.	CSVVSGNSINIQYF
TRBV7-2	.	TRBJ1-4	.	CASSLLKGNNEKLFF
TRBV19	.	TRBJ1-6	few	CASRSRDSPLHF
TRBV5-4	TRBD1	TRBJ2-7	.	CASSPGTGLSYEQYF
TRBV5-1	TRBD1	TRBJ2-2	.	CASNGQAIGELFF
TRBV2	.	TRBJ1-1	.	CASRPTRTENTEAFF
TRBV5-1	TRBD2	TRBJ2-5	.	CASSAGLAGETQYF
TRBV5-4	TRBD2	TRBJ2-1	.	CASSRAPTSGSNEQFF
TRBV5-1	.	TRBJ1-6	.	CASKGSDEYNSPLHF
TRBV14	TRBD2	TRBJ2-7	.	CASSQPGLAGGSYEQYF
TRBV5-1	.	TRBJ2-7	.	CASSQDSITYEQYF
TRBV6-1	.	TRBJ1-2	.	CASSRALADYGYTF
TRBV28	.	TRBJ1-2	.	CASTGGGRENGYTF
TRBV4-3	.	TRBJ2-2	once	CASSRIGTAPAGELFF
TRBV5-6	TRBD1	TRBJ1-3	once	CASSEGQANSGNTIYF
TRBV19	.	TRBJ1-6	.	CASRTASLSPLHF
TRBV28	.	TRBJ2-3	.	CASTHDRGIGGDTQYF
TRBV4-1	TRBD2	TRBJ2-1	few	CASSLAGGPSSYNEQFF
TRBV19	TRBD2	TRBJ2-5	once	CASRRGTTQETQYF
TRBV6-5	TRBD1	TRBJ2-2	.	CASKTQGAVVGELFF
TRBV20-1	.	TRBJ1-1	.	CRAQEDTEAFF
TRBV11-3	TRBD2	TRBJ2-3	.	CASSPSSGGSHTQYF
TRBV29-1	.	TRBJ2-1	.	CSVLGRKGLQPREQFF
TRBV9	.	TRBJ1-4	.	CASSVGQATNEKLFF
TRBV11-2	TRBD2	TRBJ2-2	once	CASSPSGGPSVWELFF
TRBV19	TRBD2	TRBJ2-3	.	CASSISAGGTDTQYF
TRBV27	.	TRBJ2-1	.	CASTGLSEQFF
TRBV7-9	TRBD1	TRBJ2-7	.	CASSLGTGSYEQYF
TRBV29-1	.	TRBJ2-6	.	CSVGNSGANVLTF
TRBV29-1	.	TRBJ2-3	.	CSVGGTDTQYF
TRBV6-5	.	TRBJ1-2	.	CASSSRTNYGYTF
TRBV7-2	TRBD2	TRBJ2-1	.	CASSPGTAGHEQFF